This paragraph covers one TCR beta chain sequence. The sample belongs to a study of blood T cell repertoires in COVID-19. Study-wide context: Both acute and convalescent COVID-19 samples were obtained from the United States, Italy and Spain. Sources were T cells, B-cell-depleted T cells, or PBMCs; the material itself was cDNA or gDNA.

In germline, CDR1 is SGHTA, CDR2 FQGNSA. There are 13 residues in the CDR3. V gave up 3 bases and J gave up 5 bases, with 10 bases separating them. Sequencing was performed with immunoSEQ multiplex PCR; in TCRdb, only in-frame clones are kept and a portion is missing. The sample has over 85,000 clones, approximately 86% seen once; the top ten hold over 15%. The sequencing sample was made of peripheral blood. The chain carries TRBV7-2 and TRBJ1-2; TRBD1 is a possible D gene (5 bases). This TCR derives from an elderly woman with acute or convalescent COVID-19. This CDR3 reads CASSLGRAYGYTF. CDR3 bases: TGTGCCAGCAGCTTGGGCAGGGCGTATGGCTACACCTTC.